This TCR beta chain derives from a study of T cells after yellow fever vaccination. Study results and limitations: The study re-detected most primary-vaccination clones after the booster (96% CD4, around 89% CD8).

This clonotype was detected a few times. The antigen is undetermined. TCRdb re-called the 5' RACE reads with MiXCR, one entry per CDR3 protein. The table includes some 550,000 distinct CDR3 sequences, approximately 21% detected once. V lost 4 bases and J lost 2, with 17 bases in between. Germline V gene data show CDR1 as SGHDT and CDR2 as YYEEEE. This CDR3 comprises 16 residues. The chain uses TRBV5-6 and TRBJ2-3; D is unresolved. Sequencing was performed on PBMCs, taken 15 days after the yellow fever booster vaccination. The TCR was taken from a man in his thirties or forties who received the YFV17D yellow fever vaccine. The CDR3 DNA reads as TGTGCCAGCAGCAAAGACCCCGGTGGTAACACAGATACGCAGTATTTT. The encoded protein is CASSKDPGGNTDTQYF. Filled out from reference TRBV5-6 and TRBJ2-3, the complete variable domain reads DAGVTQSPTHLIKTRGQQVTLRCSPKSGHDTVSWYQQALGQGPQFIFQYYEEEERQRGNFPDRFSGHQFPNYSSELNVNALLLGDSALYLCASSKDPGGNTDTQYFGPGTRLTVL.